These T cell receptor beta chains were read from a single sample in a study of beta chain features in type 1 diabetes. The data were produced by immunoSEQ multiplex PCR, yet TCRdb's version contains in-frame clones alone and is incomplete. The sample has 250,000 to 300,000 clones; 7% to 9% are singletons. What was sequenced was central memory CD4+ T cells from blood. Source of these receptors: a woman aged 18-30 years in good health. Both conserved end residues are part of each CDR3. Each record gives: J gene, V gene, D gene, clone size, CDR3 protein, CDR3 DNA. The D gene is left open where the match is weak. Only part of the rows carry a size: once, few, many, or a class if the clone is expanded.

TRBJ2-4 | TRBV5-8 | TRBD1 | few | CASSFVTGIKNIQYF | TGTGCCAGCAGCTTTGTGACAGGGATCAAAAACATTCAGTACTTC
TRBJ2-7 | TRBV6-6 | TRBD1 | NA | CASSEDRAYEQYF | TGTGCCAGCAGCGAGGACAGGGCCTACGAGCAGTACTTC
TRBJ2-1 | TRBV6-5 | NA | NA | CASRLQGGRWNEQFF | TGTGCCAGCAGGCTCCAAGGGGGGAGATGGAATGAGCAGTTCTTC
TRBJ2-3 | TRBV4-2 | NA | NA | CASSRGGSGGTDTQYF | TGTGCCAGCAGCCGAGGGGGCAGCGGGGGCACAGATACGCAGTATTTT
TRBJ2-3 | TRBV30 | TRBD2 | NA | CAWTMSRTSGAIDTQYF | TGTGCCTGGACCATGTCCCGGACTAGCGGAGCTATCGATACGCAGTATTTT
TRBJ2-1 | TRBV4-3 | TRBD2 | few | CASSQDAGGVFF | TGCGCCAGCAGCCAAGATGCGGGAGGGGTGTTCTTC
TRBJ2-1 | TRBV5-1 | NA | few | CASSSSPSRGSYNEQFF | TGCGCCAGCAGCTCCTCGCCCTCAAGGGGCTCCTACAATGAGCAGTTCTTC
TRBJ1-1 | TRBV19 | TRBD1 | NA | CASSDRGFHTEAFF | TGTGCCAGTTCGGACAGGGGGTTTCACACTGAAGCTTTCTTT
TRBJ1-2 | TRBV19 | NA | few | CATRSPRQDYGYTF | TGTGCCACTCGGTCCCCCCGACAAGACTATGGCTACACCTTC
TRBJ2-3 | TRBV5-1 | TRBD1 | NA | CASRSPTGSTDTQYF | TGCGCCAGCAGATCCCCGACAGGGAGCACAGATACGCAGTATTTT
TRBJ1-1 | TRBV28 | NA | NA | CASSLWSSGGDSEAFF | TGTGCCAGCAGTTTATGGTCATCCGGAGGGGACTCCGAAGCTTTCTTT
TRBJ1-1 | TRBV5-1 | TRBD1 | many | CASSSTGMNTEAFF | TGCGCCAGCAGCTCGACAGGGATGAACACTGAAGCTTTCTTT
TRBJ1-1 | TRBV7-3 | NA | NA | CASSSQGGTEAFF | TGTGCCAGCAGCTCACAAGGTGGCACTGAAGCTTTCTTT
TRBJ2-7 | TRBV15 | TRBD1 | many | CATSRDRGGYEQYF | TGTGCCACCAGCAGGGACAGGGGAGGCTACGAGCAGTACTTC
TRBJ1-1 | TRBV25-1 | NA | NA | CASSGLREPNTEAFF | TGTGCCAGCAGTGGGCTCCGTGAGCCGAACACTGAAGCTTTCTTT
TRBJ2-1 | TRBV5-1 | NA | NA | CASSRRQENEQFF | TGCGCCAGCTCGCGGCGGCAGGAGAATGAGCAGTTCTTC
TRBJ1-2 | TRBV28 | NA | many | CASRAGQTYGYTF | TGTGCCAGCAGGGCTGGACAGACCTATGGCTACACCTTC
TRBJ2-1 | TRBV5-6 | NA | NA | CASSLGGGADYNEQFF | TGTGCCAGCAGCTTGGGGGGCGGAGCAGACTACAATGAGCAGTTCTTC
TRBJ1-6 | TRBV27 | NA | few | CASSVRVIRGSPLHF | TGTGCCAGCAGCGTCAGGGTCATCAGGGGTTCACCCCTCCACTTT
TRBJ2-2 | TRBV2 | TRBD2 | few | CASIGGSHTGELFF | TGTGCCAGCATAGGCGGGAGTCACACCGGGGAGCTGTTTTTT
TRBJ2-1 | TRBV4-1 | NA | NA | CASSQDHGGAGNEQFF | TGCGCCAGCAGCCAAGATCATGGGGGGGCAGGTAATGAGCAGTTCTTC
TRBJ2-5 | TRBV18 | NA | NA | CASSPDPDRSQYF | TGTGCCAGCTCACCAGACCCAGATAGGTCTCAGTACTTC
TRBJ2-1 | TRBV11-2 | NA | few | CASKVGELDNEQFF | TGTGCCAGCAAGGTAGGGGAGTTAGACAATGAGCAGTTCTTC
TRBJ1-1 | TRBV9 | NA | few | CASSVEDTGRDTEAFF | TGTGCCAGCAGCGTAGAGGACACAGGGCGGGACACTGAAGCTTTCTTT
TRBJ1-2 | TRBV5-4 | TRBD1 | few | CASSLGGTANYGYTF | TGTGCCAGCAGCTTGGGGGGGACAGCCAACTATGGCTACACCTTC
TRBJ1-2 | TRBV7-8 | TRBD1 | NA | CASSRGTAYGYTF | TGTGCCAGCAGCCGAGGGACAGCCTATGGCTACACCTTC
TRBJ2-3 | TRBV4-2 | NA | few | CASSQDRIEVTDTQYF | TGTGCCAGCAGCCAAGATAGAATAGAGGTGACAGATACGCAGTATTTT
TRBJ1-1 | TRBV5-4 | NA | NA | CASSPQGGTEAFF | TGTGCCAGCAGCCCACAGGGAGGGACTGAAGCTTTCTTT
TRBJ1-1 | TRBV6-5 | NA | many | CASRHADGTEAFF | TGTGCCAGCCGCCACGCCGACGGCACTGAAGCTTTCTTT
TRBJ2-5 | TRBV20-1 | NA | NA | CSASREETQYF | TGCAGTGCTAGTCGGGAAGAGACCCAGTACTTC
TRBJ2-3 | TRBV7-3 | NA | NA | CASSRRTYMQYF | TGTGCCAGCAGCCGACGGACATATATGCAGTATTTT
TRBJ1-5 | TRBV5-4 | NA | many | CASSLEVNQPQHF | TGTGCCAGCAGCTTGGAGGTTAATCAGCCCCAGCATTTT
TRBJ2-1 | TRBV7-2 | TRBD2 | few | CASSRPPAGGNEQFF | TGTGCCAGCAGCCGACCCCCAGCGGGAGGGAATGAGCAGTTCTTC
TRBJ2-7 | TRBV18 | NA | NA | CASSLGPDPTGYEQYF | TGTGCCAGCTCACTGGGGCCCGATCCGACAGGTTACGAGCAGTACTTC
TRBJ1-1 | TRBV20-1 | NA | NA | CSASLDTEAFF | TGCAGTGCTAGTCTTGACACTGAAGCTTTCTTT
TRBJ1-1 | TRBV6-6 | NA | NA | CASTSPGTFNTEAFF | TGTGCCAGCACCTCCCCGGGGACATTTAACACTGAAGCTTTCTTT
TRBJ2-5 | TRBV7-3 | TRBD2 | few | CASSFSGSLETQYF | TGTGCCAGCAGCTTTAGCGGGAGTTTGGAGACCCAGTACTTC
TRBJ2-5 | TRBV5-1 | NA | few | CASSLGSAQETQYF | TGCGCCAGCAGCCTGGGGTCGGCCCAAGAGACCCAGTACTTC
TRBJ2-7 | TRBV11-2 | TRBD1 | few | CASSSQDRGEQYF | TGTGCCAGCAGCTCCCAGGACAGGGGGGAGCAGTACTTC
TRBJ2-2 | TRBV5-6 | NA | NA | CASSRSGTTGELFF | TGTGCCAGCAGTCGGTCCGGCACCACCGGGGAGCTGTTTTTT
TRBJ2-1 | TRBV7-3 | TRBD2 | NA | CASSPRGGSYNEQFF | TGTGCCAGCAGCCCTCGGGGGGGCTCCTACAATGAGCAGTTCTTC
TRBJ1-1 | TRBV7-2 | TRBD1 | few | CASSRQGETTEAFF | TGTGCCAGCAGCAGACAGGGGGAGACCACTGAAGCTTTCTTT
TRBJ2-1 | TRBV7-2 | NA | few | CASSKELNEQFF | TGTGCCAGCAGCAAAGAACTGAATGAGCAGTTCTTC
TRBJ2-5 | TRBV18 | NA | few | CASSPIGVPQETQYF | TGTGCCAGCTCACCGATTGGAGTTCCTCAAGAGACCCAGTACTTC
TRBJ1-4 | TRBV11-2 | NA | NA | CASSRTAGGTNEKLFF | TGTGCCAGCAGCCGGACAGCCGGCGGTACTAATGAAAAACTGTTTTTT
TRBJ1-6 | TRBV5-1 | NA | NA | CASSLVGRANSPLHF | TGCGCCAGCAGCTTGGTCGGTAGGGCCAATTCACCCCTCCACTTT
TRBJ2-3 | TRBV7-3 | NA | NA | CASSPSGSTDTQYF | TGTGCCAGCAGCCCCAGCGGATCCACAGATACGCAGTATTTT
TRBJ1-2 | TRBV4-2 | NA | NA | CASSPQAYYGYTF | TGTGCCAGCAGTCCACAAGCGTATTATGGCTACACCTTC
TRBJ2-5 | TRBV7-8 | TRBD2 | few | CASSLKAERGARGTQYF | TGTGCCAGCAGCCTTAAAGCAGAGCGGGGGGCTCGGGGGACCCAGTACTTC
TRBJ1-2 | TRBV20-1 | NA | few | CSARNYPGYTF | TGCAGTGCCCGAAACTACCCAGGCTACACCTTC
TRBJ2-7 | TRBV30 | NA | many | CAWSPAPRWTATYEQYF | TGTGCCTGGAGTCCCGCCCCCCGTTGGACAGCCACCTACGAGCAGTACTTC
TRBJ2-5 | TRBV28 | NA | NA | CASSREGYSQETQYF | TGTGCCAGCAGTCGCGAGGGATACTCACAAGAGACCCAGTACTTC
TRBJ2-1 | TRBV4-2 | TRBD2 | few | CASSQPGTSGDNEQFF | TGTGCCAGCAGCCAACCCGGGACTAGCGGCGACAATGAGCAGTTCTTC
TRBJ1-1 | TRBV5-6 | TRBD1 | NA | CASSSRQGAEAFF | TGTGCCAGCAGCTCGAGACAGGGCGCTGAAGCTTTCTTT
TRBJ2-4 | TRBV4-2 | NA | few | CASSQDPGATGSLKNIQYF | TGTGCCAGCAGCCAAGATCCCGGCGCTACAGGGAGCCTTAAAAACATTCAGTACTTC
TRBJ1-5 | TRBV10-3 | NA | NA | CAISLDSNQPQHF | TGTGCCATCAGCCTCGATAGCAATCAGCCCCAGCATTTT
TRBJ2-1 | TRBV7-3 | TRBD2 | NA | CASSGGLAGGSNEQFF | TGTGCCAGCAGCGGCGGACTAGCGGGAGGGTCGAATGAGCAGTTCTTC
TRBJ2-5 | TRBV19 | NA | few | CASSTSPETQYF | TGTGCCAGTAGTACCTCCCCGGAGACCCAGTACTTC
TRBJ2-2 | TRBV11-2 | NA | few | CASSSRDTGELFF | TGTGCCAGCAGCTCCCGGGACACCGGGGAGCTGTTTTTT